The rows below give T cell receptor beta chains drawn from one sample of a study of cytomegalovirus exposure and HLA in healthy donors. The data were produced by immunoSEQ multiplex PCR, yet TCRdb's version contains in-frame clones alone and is incomplete. Altogether under 200,000 clones are present, 80% to 85% being singletons, with the ten largest covering about 1.7%. The sample consisted of PBMCs. These receptor sequences come from a woman under 30 in good health and CMV-seronegative. Each CDR3 is given with its conserved first and last residue.

>TRBV5-4|17
CASSLGGTGGESTEAFF
>TRBV29-1|13
CSVVRVPFHEQYF
>TRBV18|13
CASSPHQGETQYF
>TRBV6-5|14
CASSQGLPIYGYTF
>TRBV9|18
CASSVVPGQGLSSYGYTF
>TRBV29-1|11
CSVIYTGELFF
>TRBV4-1|13
CASSQAVAQPQHF
>TRBV7-2|16
CASSLPRDRVHETQYF
>TRBV7-2|13
CASSSRSYNEQFF
>TRBV19|15
CASSYVAGSRYEQYF
>TRBV19|15
CASGPTGGDLQRQFF
>TRBV19|13
CASSIQGFNEQFF
>TRBV19|14
CASSTGLARDEQFF
>TRBV7-2|13
CASRFTSAHEQYF
>TRBV28|16
CASSFLAGETTDTQYF
>TRBV30|11
CAGQGNTEAFF
>TRBV10-3|16
CAISAVQGRGTDTQYF
>TRBV5-1|15
CASSLVNRGSYEQYF
>TRBV28|16
CASNPPAAGRSTEAFF
>TRBV4-3|15
CASSQEDTMNTEAFF
>TRBV6-1|15
CASRGAGGTYNEQFF
>TRBV6-4|15
CASSDRVGAGNEQFF
>TRBV11-3|15
CASSSPGQGAFGYTF
>TRBV4-3|18
CASSQDPGLAGGSDTQYF
>TRBV29-1|16
CSVVGTSGRSGNEQFF
>TRBV7-9|12
CASSLDPHSAFF
>TRBV20-1|11
CRTGKSYEQYF
>TRBV30|16
CAWRGTGQGLRSPLHF
>TRBV27|16
CASSQTSGRGTGELFF
>TRBV27|18
CASSLFQPGLAGVNEQFF
>TRBV27|13
CASSLDQGYEQYF
>TRBV4-3|17
CASSQSLAGEGYNEQFF
>TRBV4-3|16
CASSQDGTGPNEKLFF
>TRBV27|17
CASSLQLAGGRTGELFF
>TRBV5-4|17
CASSLDSGSRWATEAFF
>TRBV6-5|15
CASRLQGKNTGELFF
>TRBV28|16
CASSLPGQGLHQPQHF
>TRBV28|12
CASSPQASRQYF
>TRBV19|13
CASSTRLTNEQFF
>TRBV28|14
CAISFPGGTGELFF
>TRBV2|16
CASRAGRTGGFQPQHF
>TRBV27|14
CASSLTPRSDTQYF
>TRBV19|17
CASRPGLAGVFQDTQYF
>TRBV9|15
CASSQSGLVNNEQFF
>TRBV7-6|15
CASSLDEGGTYEQYF
>TRBV5-4|13
CASSWPPYNEQFF
>TRBV28|16
CASSFEGSGSTDTQYF
>TRBV9|17
CASSVGFRERNTGELFF
>TRBV19|14
CASSPWPGRSPLHF